This T cell receptor beta chain was captured by sequencing in a study of CD4 T cells in relation to SARS-CoV-2 and coronaviruses. Turning to the study itself: Negative control cultures got HIV-1 Nef peptides or no peptide. Overall study findings and caveats: Pre-pandemic and post-infection samples never came from the same donor.

CD4+ T cells from unexposed donors were obtained before the COVID-19 pandemic (2011-2018). Isolation of CD4+ T cells took place after around eleven days in culture. As cell numbers allowed, unexposed-donor CD4+ T cells faced SARS-CoV-2 S/N and four cold-coronavirus spikes. Cultures received half-medium IL-2 refreshes on days 3 and 7. The sample holds a few counts of this clone. What it binds is not known. Measured with immunoSEQ multiplex PCR; TCRdb has only the in-frame clones, and not every one. The sample includes about 22,000 clones, around 77% seen only once; the top ten take less than 20%. Sequenced input: CD4+ T cells from PBMCs, cultured in vitro. The receptor's source is a human donor in good health.

The CDR3 protein is CASSLDRGQYGYTF. The CDR3 nucleotides read TGCGCCAGCAGCTTGGACAGGGGGCAGTATGGCTACACCTTC. This chain joins TRBV5-1 and TRBJ1-2; 9 bases map to TRBD1. The CDR3 runs to 14 residues. The trim removed 0 bases at V and 5 bases at J, leaving 2 bases unmatched. CDR1 and CDR2 from the germline V gene are SGHRS and YFSETQ.